This paragraph covers one T cell receptor (beta chain) sequence. This CDR3 is 12 amino acids long. Germline V gene lookup returns CDR1 SQVTM and CDR2 ANQGSEA. Trimming shortened V by 8 bases and J by 5 bases, and 15 bases separated the two germline ends. These data come from a study of blood T cell repertoires in COVID-19. Turning to the study itself: Samples representing acute and convalescent COVID-19 were sourced from the United States, Italy and Spain. Nucleic acid was either cDNA or gDNA, and it came from T cells, B-cell-depleted T cells, or PBMCs.

Original methodology: For nucleated cells, counts were estimated from reference gene primer amplification. TCRdb keeps only in-frame clones here, not all; method: immunoSEQ multiplex PCR. That table gives V, J and clone size, and the DNA gave D and trimming. This sample yields 150,000 to 180,000 clones, of which roughly four fifths are seen a single time; roughly 1.5% belongs to the top ten. This chain connects TRBV29-1 to TRBJ2-5; a weak D match, TRBD1 (6 bases). Material: peripheral blood. The TCR comes from an older man with acute or convalescent COVID-19. The CDR3 DNA is TGCAGCCTCCGTAGGGGGTATGAGACCCAGTACTTC. Translation gives CSLRRGYETQYF.